This TCR beta chain was identified during a study of blood T cell repertoires in COVID-19. The wider study: From the United States, Italy and Spain came samples of acute and convalescent COVID-19. The analysed material was cDNA or gDNA that came from T cells, B-cell-depleted T cells, or PBMCs.

Trimming took 4 bases from V and 1 from J; bases not matched to a gene: 2. Germline values: CDR1 SGHRS, CDR2 YFSETQ. The CDR3 length is 14 residues. Seattle patient enrollment occurred during active infection, with longitudinal follow-up thereafter. Original processing methods: Using reference gene primer amplification, nucleated cell counts were estimated. TCRdb's copy holds only in-frame clones and misses some; the assay was immunoSEQ multiplex PCR. That table gives V, J and clone size, and the DNA gave D and trimming. This sample carries approximately 44,000 clones, roughly nine tenths of them seen once, and the ten largest clones take roughly 0.35%.

V and J are TRBV5-1 and TRBJ1-1; 9 bases align to TRBD1. The sample comprised peripheral blood. The clonotype comes from a man aged 45-60 years with COVID-19, enrolled during active disease. CDR3 bases: TGCGCCAGCAGCCGGGACAGGGCGAACACTGAAGCTTTCTTT. Translation: CASSRDRANTEAFF.